A selection of T cell receptor beta chains follows, all from one sample in a study of T-cell memory formation after mild COVID-19. TCRdb itself ran the 5' RACE reads through MiXCR, one entry per CDR3 protein. The table lists roughly 580,000 distinct CDR3 sequences, more than 15% of them singletons. The sequenced sample was PBMCs or a T cell subset sorted from them (not recorded which). All receptors derive from an adult woman who had mild COVID-19 (a few samples of this study predate the infection). Cell type and time point are not known. CDR3s include the opening cysteine and the closing phenylalanine or tryptophan. D genes are given only for firm matches. Only some rows state a clone size, as once, few, many or a class for expanded clones.

CDR3aa: CASSRGQRGQEKLFF
CDR3nt: TGCGCCAGCAGCCGAGGACAGAGAGGACAAGAAAAACTGTTTTTT
abundance: few
v_gene: TRBV4-3
j_gene: TRBJ1-4
d_gene: -

CDR3aa: CASSKSRFF
CDR3nt: TGTGCCAGTAGTAAGTCCCGGTTCTTC
abundance: few
v_gene: TRBV19
j_gene: TRBJ2-1
d_gene: -

CDR3aa: CASSSRNGNTGELFF
CDR3nt: TGCGCCAGCAGCTCAAGGAACGGGAACACCGGGGAGCTGTTTTTT
abundance: -
v_gene: TRBV5-1
j_gene: TRBJ2-2
d_gene: -

CDR3aa: CAWSVLGPYNEQFF
CDR3nt: TGTGCCTGGAGTGTACTGGGGCCGTACAATGAGCAGTTCTTC
abundance: few
v_gene: TRBV30
j_gene: TRBJ2-1
d_gene: -

CDR3aa: CASSYLGTSGPSSYEQYF
CDR3nt: TGTGCCAGCAGTTATTTAGGGACTAGCGGACCGAGCTCCTACGAGCAGTACTTC
abundance: few
v_gene: TRBV6-5
j_gene: TRBJ2-7
d_gene: TRBD2

CDR3aa: CASSLAGADNSPLHF
CDR3nt: TGTGCCAGCAGCTTAGCAGGGGCAGATAATTCACCCCTCCACTTT
abundance: few
v_gene: TRBV7-9
j_gene: TRBJ1-6
d_gene: -

CDR3aa: CASSLGTGMDTEAFF
CDR3nt: TGCGCCAGCAGCTTAGGGACAGGCATGGACACTGAAGCTTTCTTT
abundance: few
v_gene: TRBV5-1
j_gene: TRBJ1-1
d_gene: TRBD1

CDR3aa: CASSLTPLYEQYF
CDR3nt: TGTGCCAGCAGTTTAACCCCCCTCTACGAGCAGTACTTC
abundance: -
v_gene: TRBV12-3/TRBV12-4
j_gene: TRBJ2-7
d_gene: -

CDR3aa: CASSSRTSGESYEQYF
CDR3nt: TGTGCCAGCAGCTCCCGGACTAGCGGGGAATCCTACGAGCAGTACTTC
abundance: few
v_gene: TRBV13
j_gene: TRBJ2-7
d_gene: TRBD2

CDR3aa: CASTVDELAGALQETQYF
CDR3nt: TGTGCCAGCACCGTCGACGAACTAGCGGGAGCCCTCCAAGAGACCCAGTACTTC
abundance: many
v_gene: TRBV7-4
j_gene: TRBJ2-5
d_gene: TRBD2

CDR3aa: CASTQEGGLRYNSPLHF
CDR3nt: TGTGCCAGCACCCAAGAAGGGGGTCTCAGGTATAATTCACCCCTCCACTTT
abundance: few
v_gene: TRBV21-1
j_gene: TRBJ1-6
d_gene: -

CDR3aa: CASSSGGASRFF
CDR3nt: TGCGCCAGCAGCAGTGGGGGGGCTTCCCGGTTCTTC
abundance: few
v_gene: TRBV5-1
j_gene: TRBJ2-1
d_gene: -

CDR3aa: CASSLWQGGTGELFF
CDR3nt: TGCGCCAGCAGCTTGTGGCAGGGTGGCACCGGGGAGCTGTTTTTT
abundance: few
v_gene: TRBV5-1
j_gene: TRBJ2-2
d_gene: -

CDR3aa: CASSLRTGGSSGNTIYF
CDR3nt: TGTGCCAGCAGCCTAAGGACGGGGGGTAGCTCTGGAAACACCATATATTTT
abundance: -
v_gene: TRBV3-1
j_gene: TRBJ1-3
d_gene: -

CDR3aa: CASSSLPVTGYNEQFF
CDR3nt: TGTGCCAGCTCATCCCTGCCGGTGACTGGCTACAATGAGCAGTTCTTC
abundance: -
v_gene: TRBV18
j_gene: TRBJ2-1
d_gene: -

CDR3aa: CASSSGAAYGYTF
CDR3nt: TGTGCCAGCAGCTCAGGGGCTGCCTATGGCTACACCTTC
abundance: -
v_gene: TRBV5-5
j_gene: TRBJ1-2
d_gene: -

CDR3aa: CASSQVSSGGSSYEQYF
CDR3nt: TGCGCCAGCAGCCAAGTCTCTAGCGGGGGGAGCTCCTACGAGCAGTACTTC
abundance: -
v_gene: TRBV4-1
j_gene: TRBJ2-7
d_gene: TRBD2

CDR3aa: CSVVSGWDQPQHF
CDR3nt: TGCAGCGTTGTATCGGGATGGGATCAGCCCCAGCATTTT
abundance: -
v_gene: TRBV29-1
j_gene: TRBJ1-5
d_gene: -

CDR3aa: CASSRRVTDPQETQYF
CDR3nt: TGTGCCAGCAGCCGCAGGGTAACCGACCCGCAAGAGACCCAGTACTTC
abundance: few
v_gene: TRBV27
j_gene: TRBJ2-5
d_gene: -

CDR3aa: CASRRNRVWSTDTQYF
CDR3nt: TGTGCAAGTCGACGAAACAGGGTCTGGAGCACAGATACGCAGTATTTT
abundance: -
v_gene: TRBV12-2
j_gene: TRBJ2-3
d_gene: -

CDR3aa: CASSLSFGGDGYTF
CDR3nt: TGTGCCAGCAGTTTATCGTTTGGGGGGGATGGCTACACCTTC
abundance: -
v_gene: TRBV27
j_gene: TRBJ1-2
d_gene: -

CDR3aa: CASRSTAASGNTIYF
CDR3nt: TGCGCCAGCAGATCCACAGCCGCCTCTGGAAACACCATATATTTT
abundance: -
v_gene: TRBV5-1
j_gene: TRBJ1-3
d_gene: -